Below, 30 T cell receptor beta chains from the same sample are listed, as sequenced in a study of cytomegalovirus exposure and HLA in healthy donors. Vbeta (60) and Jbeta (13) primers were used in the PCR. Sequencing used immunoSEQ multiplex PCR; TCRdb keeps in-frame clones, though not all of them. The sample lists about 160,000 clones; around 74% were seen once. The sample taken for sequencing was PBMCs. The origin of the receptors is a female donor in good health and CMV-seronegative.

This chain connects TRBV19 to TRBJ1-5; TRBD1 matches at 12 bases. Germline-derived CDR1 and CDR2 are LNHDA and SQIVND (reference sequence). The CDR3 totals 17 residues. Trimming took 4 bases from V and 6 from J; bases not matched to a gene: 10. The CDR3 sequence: CASSKLPGQGAAQPQHF. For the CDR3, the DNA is TGTGCCAGTAGTAAACTTCCGGGACAGGGGGCGGCTCAGCCCCAGCATTTT.

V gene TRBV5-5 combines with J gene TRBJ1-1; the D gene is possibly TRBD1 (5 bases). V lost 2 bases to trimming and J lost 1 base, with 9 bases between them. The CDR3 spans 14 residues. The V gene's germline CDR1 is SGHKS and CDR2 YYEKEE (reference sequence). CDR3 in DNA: TGTGCCAGCAGCTTCACCGGGGGGAACACTGAAGCTTTCTTT. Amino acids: CASSFTGGNTEAFF.

CDR3 in DNA: TGCGCCAGCAGCCCAATGCGAGGCGACTACGAGCAGTACTTC. Residues: CASSPMRGDYEQYF. The chain is built from TRBV4-1 and TRBJ2-7; D gene ambiguous. Trimming cost V 4 bases and J 3 bases, with 13 bases left between them. The length of the CDR3 is 14 residues. Germline CDR1 reads MGHRA; CDR2 reads YSYEKL.

CDR3 nucleotides: TGTGCCAGCTTACCTCCAGGGTCCTACGAGCAGTACTTC. This sequence encodes CASLPPGSYEQYF. The chain has TRBV6-5 and TRBJ2-7, with D perhaps TRBD1 (5 bases). V lost 8 bases and J lost 1, with 12 bases in between. The CDR3 sequence is 13 residues long. Germline CDR1 and CDR2: MNHEY and SVGAGI.

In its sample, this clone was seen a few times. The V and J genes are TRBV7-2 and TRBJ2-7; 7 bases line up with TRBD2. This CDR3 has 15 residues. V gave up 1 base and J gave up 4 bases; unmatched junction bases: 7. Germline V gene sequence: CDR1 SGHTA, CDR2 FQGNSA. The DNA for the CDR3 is TGTGCCAGCAGCTTAGGGGCGGGGGAGGGATACGAGCAGTACTTC. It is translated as CASSLGAGEGYEQYF.

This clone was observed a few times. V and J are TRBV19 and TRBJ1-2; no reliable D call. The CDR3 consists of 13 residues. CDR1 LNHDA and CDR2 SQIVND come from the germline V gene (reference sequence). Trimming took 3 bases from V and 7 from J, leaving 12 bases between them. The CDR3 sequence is CASSIGPMSGYTF. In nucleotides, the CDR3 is TGTGCCAGTAGTATCGGTCCGATGAGTGGCTACACCTTC.

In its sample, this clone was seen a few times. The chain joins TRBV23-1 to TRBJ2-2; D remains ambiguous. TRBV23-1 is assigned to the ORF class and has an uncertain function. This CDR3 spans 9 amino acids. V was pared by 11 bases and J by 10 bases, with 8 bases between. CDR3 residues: CAPVPELFF. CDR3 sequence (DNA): TGCGCCCCGGTTCCGGAGCTGTTTTTT.

The CDR3 bases are TGTGCCAGCAGCCTACGGGACTTAATTTCACCCCTCCACTTT. Its protein is CASSLRDLISPLHF. J is TRBJ1-6 and V is TRBV2; D perhaps matches TRBD1 (5 bases). CDR3 length: 14 amino acids. Per the germline V gene, CDR1 is SNHLY and CDR2 is FYNNEI. Trimming shortened V by 6 bases and J by 9 bases, and 15 bases separated the two germline ends.

The CDR3 coding sequence is TGTGCCAGCAGAAGACAGGGGAGCTCCTACGAGCAGTACTTC. It is translated as CASRRQGSSYEQYF. The chain joins TRBV6-1 to TRBJ2-7, with 8 bases fitting TRBD1. Germline CDR1 is MNHNS and CDR2 is SASEGT. V lost 6 bases, J lost 0 bases, and 4 bases stayed unmatched. The CDR3 has 14 amino acids.

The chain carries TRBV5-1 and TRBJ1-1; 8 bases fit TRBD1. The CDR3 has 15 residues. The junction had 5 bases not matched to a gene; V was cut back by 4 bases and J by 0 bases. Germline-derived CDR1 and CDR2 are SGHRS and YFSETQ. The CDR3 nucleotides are TGCGCCAGCAGCGACCACAGGGGGATGAACACTGAAGCTTTCTTT. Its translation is CASSDHRGMNTEAFF.

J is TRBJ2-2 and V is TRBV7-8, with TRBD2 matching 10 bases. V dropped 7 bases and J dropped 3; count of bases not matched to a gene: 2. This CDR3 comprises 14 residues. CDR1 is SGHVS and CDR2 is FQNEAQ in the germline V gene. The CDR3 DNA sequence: TGTGCCAGCAAACTAGCGGGGTACACCGGGGAGCTGTTTTTT. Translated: CASKLAGYTGELFF.

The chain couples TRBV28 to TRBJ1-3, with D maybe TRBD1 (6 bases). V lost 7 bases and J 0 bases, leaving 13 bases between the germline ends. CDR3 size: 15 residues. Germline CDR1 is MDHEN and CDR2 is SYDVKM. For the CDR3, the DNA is TGTGCCAGCACGAAAGGGGGTTTCTCTGGAAACACCATATATTTT. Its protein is CASTKGGFSGNTIYF. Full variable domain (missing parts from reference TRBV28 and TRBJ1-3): DVKVTQSSRYLVKRTGEKVFLECVQDMDHENMFWYRQDPGLGLRLIYFSYDVKMKEKGDIPEGYSVSREKKERFSLILESASTNQTSMYLCASTKGGFSGNTIYFGEGSWLTVV.

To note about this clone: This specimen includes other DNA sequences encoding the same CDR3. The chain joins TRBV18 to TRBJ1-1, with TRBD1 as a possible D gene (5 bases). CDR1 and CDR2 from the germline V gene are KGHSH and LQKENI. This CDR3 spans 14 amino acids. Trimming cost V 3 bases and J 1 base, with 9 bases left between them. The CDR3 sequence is CASSPGQQNTEAFF. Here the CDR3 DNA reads TGTGCCAGCTCACCGGGGCAGCAGAACACTGAAGCTTTCTTT.

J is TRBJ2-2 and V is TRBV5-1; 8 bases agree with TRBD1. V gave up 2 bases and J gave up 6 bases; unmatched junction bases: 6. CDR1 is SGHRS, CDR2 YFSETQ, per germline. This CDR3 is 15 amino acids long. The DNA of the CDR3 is TGCGCCAGCAGCTTTCTTCCAGGGGGCGCCGGGGAGCTGTTTTTT. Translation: CASSFLPGGAGELFF.

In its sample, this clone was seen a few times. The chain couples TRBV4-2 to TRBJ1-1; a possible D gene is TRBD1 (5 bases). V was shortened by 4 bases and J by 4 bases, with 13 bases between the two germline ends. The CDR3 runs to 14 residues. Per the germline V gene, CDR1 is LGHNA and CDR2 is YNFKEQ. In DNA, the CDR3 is TGTGCCAGCAGCCCGGAGGGGTGGAGCACTGAAGCTTTCTTT. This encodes CASSPEGWSTEAFF.

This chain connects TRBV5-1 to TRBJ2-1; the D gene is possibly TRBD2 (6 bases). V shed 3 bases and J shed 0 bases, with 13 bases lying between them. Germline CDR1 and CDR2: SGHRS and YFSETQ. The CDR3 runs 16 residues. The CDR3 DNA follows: TGCGCCAGCAGCTGGGGGACTTACAGCTCCTACAATGAGCAGTTCTTC. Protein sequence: CASSWGTYSSYNEQFF.

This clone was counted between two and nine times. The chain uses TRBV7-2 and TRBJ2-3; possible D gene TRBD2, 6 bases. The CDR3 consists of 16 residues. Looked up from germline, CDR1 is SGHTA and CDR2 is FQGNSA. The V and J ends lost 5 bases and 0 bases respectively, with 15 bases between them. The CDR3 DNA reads TGTGCCAGCAGCCAGAAGACTAGGGCTAGCACAGATACGCAGTATTTT. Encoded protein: CASSQKTRASTDTQYF.

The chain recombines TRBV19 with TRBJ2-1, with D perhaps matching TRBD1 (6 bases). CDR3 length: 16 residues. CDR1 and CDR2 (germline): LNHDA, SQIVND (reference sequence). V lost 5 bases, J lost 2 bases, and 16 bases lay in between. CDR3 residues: CASSVRQAQPYNEQFF. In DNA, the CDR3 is TGTGCCAGTAGTGTTCGACAGGCCCAACCCTACAATGAGCAGTTCTTC. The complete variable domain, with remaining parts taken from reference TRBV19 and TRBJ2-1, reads DGGITQSPKYLFRKEGQNVTLSCEQNLNHDAMYWYRQDPGQGLRLIYYSQIVNDFQKGDIAEGYSVSREKKESFPLTVTSAQKNPTAFYLCASSVRQAQPYNEQFFGPGTRLTVL.

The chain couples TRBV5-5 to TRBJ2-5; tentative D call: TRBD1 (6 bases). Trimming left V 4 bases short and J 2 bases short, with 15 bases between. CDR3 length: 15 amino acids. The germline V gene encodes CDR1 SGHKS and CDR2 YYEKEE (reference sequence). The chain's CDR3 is CASSILTGLQETQYF. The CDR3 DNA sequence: TGTGCCAGCAGCATTTTAACAGGGCTTCAAGAGACCCAGTACTTC.

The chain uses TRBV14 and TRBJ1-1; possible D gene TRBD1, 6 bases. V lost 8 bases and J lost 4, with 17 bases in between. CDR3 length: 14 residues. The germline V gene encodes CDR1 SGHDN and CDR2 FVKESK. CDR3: CASQGGGNGTEAFF. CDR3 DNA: TGTGCCAGCCAAGGGGGGGGGAACGGCACTGAAGCTTTCTTT.

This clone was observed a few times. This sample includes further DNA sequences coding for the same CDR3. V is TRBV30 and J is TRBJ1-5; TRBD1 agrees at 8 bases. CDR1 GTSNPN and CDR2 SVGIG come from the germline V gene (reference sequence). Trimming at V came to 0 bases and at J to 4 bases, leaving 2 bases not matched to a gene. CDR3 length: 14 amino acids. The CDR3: CAWSVTGGNQPQHF. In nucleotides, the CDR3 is TGTGCCTGGAGTGTTACAGGGGGAAATCAGCCCCAGCATTTT.

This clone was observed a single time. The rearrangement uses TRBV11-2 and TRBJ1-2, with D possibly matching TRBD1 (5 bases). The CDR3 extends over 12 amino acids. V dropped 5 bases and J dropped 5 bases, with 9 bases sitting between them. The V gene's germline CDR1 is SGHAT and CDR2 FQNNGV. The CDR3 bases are TGTGCCAGCAGCCCGGGGGAATATGGCTACACCTTC. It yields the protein CASSPGEYGYTF.

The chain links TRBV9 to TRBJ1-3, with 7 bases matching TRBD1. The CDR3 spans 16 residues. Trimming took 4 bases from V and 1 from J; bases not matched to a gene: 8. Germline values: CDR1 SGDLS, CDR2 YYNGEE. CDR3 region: CASSTQGGQSGNTIYF. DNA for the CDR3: TGTGCCAGCAGCACCCAGGGGGGACAGTCTGGAAACACCATATATTTT.

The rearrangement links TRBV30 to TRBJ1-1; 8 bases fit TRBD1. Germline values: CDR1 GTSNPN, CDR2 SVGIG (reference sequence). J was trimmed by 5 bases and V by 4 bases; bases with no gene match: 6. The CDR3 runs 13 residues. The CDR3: CAWNDRGWTEAFF. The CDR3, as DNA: TGTGCCTGGAATGACAGGGGTTGGACTGAAGCTTTCTTT.

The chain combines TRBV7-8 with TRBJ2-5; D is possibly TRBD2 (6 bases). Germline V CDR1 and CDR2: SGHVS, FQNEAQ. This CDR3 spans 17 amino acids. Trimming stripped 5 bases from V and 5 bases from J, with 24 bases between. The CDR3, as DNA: TGTGCCAGCAGCCCACCTAGTGGACTGGGGGGTTGGGAGACCCAGTACTTC. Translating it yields CASSPPSGLGGWETQYF. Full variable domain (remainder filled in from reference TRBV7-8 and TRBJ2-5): GAGVSQSPRYKVAKRGQDVALRCDPISGHVSLFWYQQALGQGPEFLTYFQNEAQLDKSGLPSDRFFAERPEGSVSTLKIQRTQQEDSAVYLCASSPPSGLGGWETQYFGPGTRLLVL.

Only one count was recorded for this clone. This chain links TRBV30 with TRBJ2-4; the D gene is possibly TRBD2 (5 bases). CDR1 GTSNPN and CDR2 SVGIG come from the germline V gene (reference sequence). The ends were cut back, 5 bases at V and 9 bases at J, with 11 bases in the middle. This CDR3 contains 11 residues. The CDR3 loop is CAWGPGGIQYF. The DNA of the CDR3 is TGTGCCTGGGGCCCTGGAGGCATTCAGTACTTC.

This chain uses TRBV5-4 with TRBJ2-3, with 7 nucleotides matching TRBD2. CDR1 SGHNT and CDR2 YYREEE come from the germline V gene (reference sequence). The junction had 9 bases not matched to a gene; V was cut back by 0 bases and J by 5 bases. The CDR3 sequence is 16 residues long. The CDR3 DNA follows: TGTGCCAGCAGCTTGGATCCGGGAGGAAGTGGAGATACGCAGTATTTT. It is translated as CASSLDPGGSGDTQYF.

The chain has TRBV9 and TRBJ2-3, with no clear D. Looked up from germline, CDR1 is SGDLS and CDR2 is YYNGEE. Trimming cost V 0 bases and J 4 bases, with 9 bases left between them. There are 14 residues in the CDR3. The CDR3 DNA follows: TGTGCCAGCAGCGTAGGAGATAGCCCAGATACGCAGTATTTT. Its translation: CASSVGDSPDTQYF. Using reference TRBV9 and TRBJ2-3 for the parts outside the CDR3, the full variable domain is DSGVTQTPKHLITATGQRVTLRCSPRSGDLSVYWYQQSLDQGLQFLIQYYNGEERAKGNILERFSAQQFPDLHSELNLSSLELGDSALYFCASSVGDSPDTQYFGPGTRLTVL.

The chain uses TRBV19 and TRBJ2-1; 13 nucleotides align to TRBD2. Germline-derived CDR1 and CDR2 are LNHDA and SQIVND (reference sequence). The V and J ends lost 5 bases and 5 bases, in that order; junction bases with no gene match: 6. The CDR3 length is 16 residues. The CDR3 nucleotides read TGTGCCAGTAGTCTTCAGACTAGCGGGGGGAACAATGAGCAGTTCTTC. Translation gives CASSLQTSGGNNEQFF.

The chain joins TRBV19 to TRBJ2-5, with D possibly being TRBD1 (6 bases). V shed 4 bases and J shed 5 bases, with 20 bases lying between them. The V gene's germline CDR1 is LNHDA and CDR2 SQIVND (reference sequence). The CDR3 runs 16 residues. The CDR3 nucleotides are TGTGCCAGTAGTAAGCCCTCTTTGGCAGGGGAGGAGACCCAGTACTTC. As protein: CASSKPSLAGEETQYF.